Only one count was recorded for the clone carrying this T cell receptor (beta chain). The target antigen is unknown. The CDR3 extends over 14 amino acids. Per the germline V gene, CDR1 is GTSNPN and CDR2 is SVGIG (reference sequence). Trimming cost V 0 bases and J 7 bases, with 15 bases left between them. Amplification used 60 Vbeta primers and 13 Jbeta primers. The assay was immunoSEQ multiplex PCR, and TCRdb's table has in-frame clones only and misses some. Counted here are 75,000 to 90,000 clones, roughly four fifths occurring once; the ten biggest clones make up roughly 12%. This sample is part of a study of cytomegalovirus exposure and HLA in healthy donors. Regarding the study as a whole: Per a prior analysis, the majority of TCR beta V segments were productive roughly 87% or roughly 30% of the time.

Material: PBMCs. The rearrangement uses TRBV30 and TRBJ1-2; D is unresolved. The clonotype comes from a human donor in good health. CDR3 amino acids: CAWSVGPGEGGYTF. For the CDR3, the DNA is TGTGCCTGGAGTGTAGGGCCCGGGGAGGGTGGCTACACCTTC.